The clone carrying this T cell receptor beta chain has at least ten counts. Antigen: not known. Read sequence stops 3 residues before the CDR3 end, and the germline J gene provides the missing end. This entry is derived from a study of T cell clonality in common variable immunodeficiency. Study results and limitations: TCRbeta clonality was increased in CVID versus healthy controls. Common variable immunodeficiency TCR beta sequences reportedly had fewer deletions and N-nucleotide insertions.

Sequencing was performed with immunoSEQ multiplex PCR; in TCRdb, only in-frame clones are kept and a portion is missing. This record lists 50,000 to 65,000 clones, none seen once only, and the top ten clones contain around 1.7%. Patients and controls were mostly of Caucasian heritage. Donors gave about 5 to 8 ml heparinized peripheral whole blood. The V gene's germline CDR1 is SNHLY and CDR2 FYNNEI. Between the trimmed V and J ends, which lost 4 bases and 4 bases, there was a span of 16 bases. The CDR3 is 16 residues long. The sequenced sample consisted of peripheral blood mononuclear cells. V is TRBV2 and J is TRBJ1-4; D is ambiguous. The source of this sequence is a person between 18 and 75 years old in good health. CDR3: CASSVGEGHHNEKLFF. CDR3 DNA, as far as it was read: TGTGCCAGCAGTGTTGGCGAAGGGCACCATAATGAAAAA.